The 10 T cell receptor beta chains presented below share a single source sample, sequenced in a study of OX40 agonist ivuxolimab in advanced cancers. Method: immunoSEQ multiplex PCR; TCRdb's copy keeps in-frame clones and lacks some. This sample has around 15,000 clones; 70% to 85% occur once, and the top ten carry less than 35%. Sample: CD4+ or CD8+ T cells sorted from blood, taken in a trial of the OX40 agonist ivuxolimab. The source is an adult with an advanced solid tumor such as melanoma, head and neck, liver or kidney cancer.

This sequence joins TRBV5-1 and TRBJ2-2; weak D call: TRBD1 (6 bases). The V gene's germline CDR1 is SGHRS and CDR2 YFSETQ. The CDR3 is 14 amino acids. V lost 0 bases, J lost 7 bases, and 10 bases lay in between. The CDR3 coding sequence is TGCGCCAGCAGCTTGGACAGGGCGGGCGGGGAGCTGTTTTTT. This codes for CASSLDRAGGELFF.

The CDR3 reads CASSLTSGAGNEQFF. In DNA, the CDR3 is TGCGCCAGCAGCTTGACTAGCGGAGCGGGAAATGAGCAGTTCTTC. The chain recombines TRBV5-1 with TRBJ2-1; 8 bases agree with TRBD2. Losses at the gene ends were 1 base for V and 7 bases for J; bases not matched to a gene: 7. The CDR3 runs to 15 residues. Germline CDR1 and CDR2: SGHRS and YFSETQ.

The J gene is TRBJ2-1, the V gene TRBV14; TRBD2 matches at 11 bases. Germline CDR1 SGHDN, CDR2 FVKESK. The CDR3 consists of 19 residues. V shed 2 bases, J shed 0 bases, and the junction held 9 bases outside the gene matches. The CDR3 bases are TGTGCCAGCAGCCAACCCCCCGGGACTAGCGGTGGCTCCTACAATGAGCAGTTCTTC. It is translated as CASSQPPGTSGGSYNEQFF. The full variable domain, in which reference TRBV14 and TRBJ2-1 provide the parts outside the CDR3, is EAGVTQFPSHSVIEKGQTVTLRCDPISGHDNLYWYRRVMGKEIKFLLHFVKESKQDESGMPNNRFLAERTGGTYSTLKVQPAELEDSGVYFCASSQPPGTSGGSYNEQFFGPGTRLTVL.

The chain links TRBV15 to TRBJ1-5; D remains ambiguous. The CDR3 length is 15 residues. Germline V gives CDR1 LNHNV, CDR2 YYDKDF (reference sequence). V was pared by 1 base and J by 0 bases, with 7 bases between. The CDR3 nucleotides read TGTGCCACCAGCAGAGCTAGTTATAGCAATCAGCCCCAGCATTTT. It specifies CATSRASYSNQPQHF.

This clone was found a few times. The chain has TRBV4-1 and TRBJ2-7; no definite D call. Trimming left V 1 base short and J 1 base short, with 11 bases between. This CDR3 comprises 15 residues. CDR1 and CDR2 (germline): MGHRA, YSYEKL. As DNA, the CDR3 is TGCGCCAGCAGCCAAGGAAACAGTCAATCCTACGAGCAGTACTTC. It specifies CASSQGNSQSYEQYF.

The rearrangement joins TRBV15 to TRBJ2-1; no clear D gene. The CDR3 covers 13 residues. In germline, CDR1 is LNHNV, CDR2 YYDKDF (reference sequence). Deletions cut 2 bases from V and 8 bases from J, with 10 bases between. CDR3 DNA sequence: TGTGCCACCAGCAGAAGACCCGAGGATGAGCAGTTCTTC. This encodes CATSRRPEDEQFF.

This clone qualifies as medium-sized. The rearrangement joins TRBV27 to TRBJ2-7; 8 bases align to TRBD1. Looked up from germline, CDR1 is MNHEY and CDR2 is SMNVEV (reference sequence). There are 13 residues in the CDR3. V shed 4 bases, J shed 5 bases, and the junction held 4 bases outside the gene matches. The chain's CDR3 is CASSSAQGDEQYF. The DNA of the CDR3 is TGTGCCAGCAGTTCCGCACAGGGGGACGAGCAGTACTTC.

CDR3 amino acids: CASSTLAVSEQFF. As DNA, the CDR3 is TGTGCCAGCAGCACCCTAGCGGTGAGTGAGCAGTTCTTC. This chain uses TRBV7-8 with TRBJ2-1; 7 bases agree with TRBD2. J lost 9 bases, V lost 5 bases, and 7 bases had no gene match. The CDR3 has 13 residues. Germline V gives CDR1 SGHVS, CDR2 FQNEAQ.

The CDR3 region is CASSLNNEQFF. CDR3 coding DNA: TGTGCCAGCAGCTTAAACAATGAGCAGTTCTTC. The rearrangement uses TRBV7-9 and TRBJ2-1, with no clear D. V was pared by 2 bases and J by 5 bases, with 1 base between. The CDR3 spans 11 residues. Per germline, CDR1 SEHNR and CDR2 FQNEAQ (reference sequence).

The J gene is TRBJ2-1, the V gene TRBV4-2; D ambiguous. V dropped 0 bases and J dropped 3 bases, with 9 bases sitting between them. The CDR3 covers 15 residues. Germline V gene sequence: CDR1 LGHNA, CDR2 YNFKEQ. As DNA, the CDR3 is TGTGCCAGCAGCCAAGATCTAAGGAACTACAATGAGCAGTTCTTC. Residues: CASSQDLRNYNEQFF.